This TCR beta chain was identified during a study of blood T cell repertoires in COVID-19. For the study at large: Researchers got acute and convalescent COVID-19 samples from the United States, Italy and Spain. Sources were T cells, B-cell-depleted T cells, or PBMCs; the material itself was cDNA or gDNA.

The CDR3 loop spans 13 amino acids. Germline-derived CDR1 and CDR2 are MNHNS and SASEGT. Trimming took 2 bases from V and 0 from J, leaving 5 bases between them. Sequencing used immunoSEQ multiplex PCR; TCRdb keeps in-frame clones, though not all of them. This table has fewer than 250,000 clones, approximately 91% appearing once. Sequenced material: peripheral blood. The TCR was taken from a man aged 25 to 45 with acute or convalescent COVID-19. V is TRBV6-1 and J is TRBJ2-7; D ambiguous. CDR3 protein: CASSEPPSYEQYF. In nucleotides, the CDR3 is TGTGCCAGCAGTGAACCTCCCTCCTACGAGCAGTACTTC.